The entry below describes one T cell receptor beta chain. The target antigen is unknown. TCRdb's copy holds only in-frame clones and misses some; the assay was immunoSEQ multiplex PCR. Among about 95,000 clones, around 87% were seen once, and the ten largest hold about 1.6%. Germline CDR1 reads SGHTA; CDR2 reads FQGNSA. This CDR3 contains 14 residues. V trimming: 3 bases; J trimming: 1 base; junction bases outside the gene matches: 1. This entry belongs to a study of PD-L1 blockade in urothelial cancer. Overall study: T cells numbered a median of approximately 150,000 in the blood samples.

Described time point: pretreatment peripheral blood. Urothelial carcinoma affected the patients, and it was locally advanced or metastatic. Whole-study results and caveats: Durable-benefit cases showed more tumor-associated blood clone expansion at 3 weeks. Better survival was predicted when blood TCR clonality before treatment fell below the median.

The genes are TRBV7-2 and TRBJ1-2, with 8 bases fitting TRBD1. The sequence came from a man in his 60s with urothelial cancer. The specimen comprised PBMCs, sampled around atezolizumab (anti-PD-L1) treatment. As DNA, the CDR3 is TGTGCCAGCAGCTTGACAGGGGATAACTATGGCTACACCTTC. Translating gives CASSLTGDNYGYTF.